This T cell receptor (beta chain) emerged from a study of shared clonotypes between healthy human individuals. Trimming removed 0 bases at V and 3 bases at J, with 7 bases between. The CDR3 contains 15 residues. Per the germline V gene, CDR1 is SGDLS and CDR2 is YYNGEE. The method was immunoSEQ multiplex PCR; TCRdb's version includes in-frame clones alone and lacks a portion of them. The sample carries 2,100,000 or so clones, around 95% recorded once. This clonotype was sampled from a man younger than 35 in good health. The rearrangement links TRBV9 to TRBJ2-6, with D hard to call. Source material: naive CD4+ T cells sorted from blood. Indicated subset: CD45RA+ positively selected. For the CDR3, the DNA is TGTGCCAGCAGCGTAGCCCAGTTTGGGGCCAACGTCCTGACTTTC. Its translation: CASSVAQFGANVLTF.